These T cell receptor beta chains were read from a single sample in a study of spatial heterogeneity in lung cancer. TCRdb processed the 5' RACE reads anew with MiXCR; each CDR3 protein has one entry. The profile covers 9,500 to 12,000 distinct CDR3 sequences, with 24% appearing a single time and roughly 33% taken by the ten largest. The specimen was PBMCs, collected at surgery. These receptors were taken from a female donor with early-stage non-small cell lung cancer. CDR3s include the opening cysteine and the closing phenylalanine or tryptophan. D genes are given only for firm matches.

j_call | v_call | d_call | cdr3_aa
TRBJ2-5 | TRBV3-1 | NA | CASSQGRAETQYF
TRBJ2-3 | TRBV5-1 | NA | CASTEVGGDTQYF
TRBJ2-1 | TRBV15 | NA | CATSRNLQGDSYNEQFF
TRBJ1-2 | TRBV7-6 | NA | CVSSLGRGQAYGYTF
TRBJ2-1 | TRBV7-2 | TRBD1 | CASSFDRGRIFNEQFF
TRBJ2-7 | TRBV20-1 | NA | CSARDARWDYEQYF
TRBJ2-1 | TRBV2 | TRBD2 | CASSDDLAGGPHEQFF
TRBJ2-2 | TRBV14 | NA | CASSQRRISMPGELFF
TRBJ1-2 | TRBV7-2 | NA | CASSLGQLYGYTF
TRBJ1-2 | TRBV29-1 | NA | CSVDLQNYGYTF
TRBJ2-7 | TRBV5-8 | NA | CASSRQGYEQYF
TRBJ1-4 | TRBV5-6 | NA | CASSAQVLRLMKNCFF
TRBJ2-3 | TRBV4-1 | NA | CASSQGRGPIYTQYF
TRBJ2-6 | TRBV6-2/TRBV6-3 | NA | CASSPRGASGANVLIF
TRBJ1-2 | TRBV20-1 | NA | CSAPRAGGGLSYGYTF
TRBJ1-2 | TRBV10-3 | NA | CAISGSGDGYTF
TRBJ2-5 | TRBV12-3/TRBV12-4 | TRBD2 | CASSPAGVRETQYF
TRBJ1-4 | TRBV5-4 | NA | CASSLWGSPNEKLFF
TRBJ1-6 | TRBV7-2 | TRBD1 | CASSLDRFYNSPLHF
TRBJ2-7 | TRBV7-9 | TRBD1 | CASSSFRGNEQYF
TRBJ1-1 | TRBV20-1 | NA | CSARDLRGDPEAFF
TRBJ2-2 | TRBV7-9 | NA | CASSSGTGELFF
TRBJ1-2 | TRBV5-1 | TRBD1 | CASSQPGQGFGYTF
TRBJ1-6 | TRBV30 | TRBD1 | CAWRSGQGRSPLHF
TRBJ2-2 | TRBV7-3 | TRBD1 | CASSLIGTENTGELFF
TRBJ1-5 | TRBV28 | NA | CASSFYRANQPQHF
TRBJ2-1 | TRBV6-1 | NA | CASSEALDSYNEQFF
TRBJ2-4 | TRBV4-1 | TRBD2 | CASSQDVTSGSDIQYF
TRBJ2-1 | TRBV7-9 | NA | CASNHLKRSSYNEQFF
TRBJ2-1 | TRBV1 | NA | CTSSQERASGGYNEQFF
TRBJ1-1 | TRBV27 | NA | CASSSRQGDTEAFF
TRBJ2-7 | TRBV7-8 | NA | CASSFGATAYEQYF
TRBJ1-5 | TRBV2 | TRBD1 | CASKDREWDQPQHF
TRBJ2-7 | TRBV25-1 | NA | CASVGQSYEQYF
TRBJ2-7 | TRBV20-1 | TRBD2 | CSARDTGGRNYEQYF
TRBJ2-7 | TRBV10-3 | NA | CAISESAGQFDEQYF
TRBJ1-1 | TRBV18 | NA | CASSPRYRVNTEAFF
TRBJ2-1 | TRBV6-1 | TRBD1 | CASSGQGSNNEQFF